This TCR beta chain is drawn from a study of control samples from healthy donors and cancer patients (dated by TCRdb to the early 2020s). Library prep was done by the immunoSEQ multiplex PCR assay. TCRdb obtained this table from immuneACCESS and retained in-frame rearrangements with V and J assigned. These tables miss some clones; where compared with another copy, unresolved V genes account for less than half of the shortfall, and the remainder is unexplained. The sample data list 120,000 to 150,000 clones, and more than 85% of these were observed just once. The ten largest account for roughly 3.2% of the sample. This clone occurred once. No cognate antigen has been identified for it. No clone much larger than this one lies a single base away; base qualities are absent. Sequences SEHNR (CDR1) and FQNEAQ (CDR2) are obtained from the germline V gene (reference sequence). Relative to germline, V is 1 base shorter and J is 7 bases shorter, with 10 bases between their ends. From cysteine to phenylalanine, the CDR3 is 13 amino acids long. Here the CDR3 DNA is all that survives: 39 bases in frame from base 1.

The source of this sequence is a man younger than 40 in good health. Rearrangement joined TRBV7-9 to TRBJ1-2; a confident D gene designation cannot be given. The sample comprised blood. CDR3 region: CASSLGGNGGYTF. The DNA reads TGTGCCAGCAGCTTAGGAGGGAATGGTGGCTACACCTTC.